This TCR beta chain was identified during a study of T cells in Graves' hyperthyroidism and ophthalmopathy. V trimming: 8 bases; J trimming: 0 bases; junction bases outside the gene matches: 4. The CDR3 is 16 residues long. Germline lookup yields CDR1 MNHNY and CDR2 SVGAGI (reference sequence). The CDR3 regions of TCR beta were amplified from RNA transcripts. The HTBI primer set was used in a first-round RT-PCR of the TCR CDR3. Each CDR3 protein gets one entry after TCRdb re-called the multiplex PCR reads with MiXCR. This sample has about 660,000 distinct CDR3 sequences; roughly 45% occur once, and the top ten carry about 7.2%. Study-level results: Before onset, by a median of approximately 5.9 months, the model predicted ophthalmopathy. By a 13 V-J model, ophthalmopathy was set apart from stable hyperthyroidism.

Points on this clonotype: Its antigen is undetermined.

Patients having uncontrolled infection, another autoimmune disease, pregnancy or lactation were not included. Together with thyroid ultrasound, orbital computed tomography, serum thyroxine and TRAb, clinical symptoms were used for diagnoses. This clonotype originated in an adult man with Graves' disease, either hyperthyroidism or ophthalmopathy (not recorded which). This chain connects TRBV6-6 to TRBJ2-6, with 10 bases matching TRBD1. Sample: peripheral blood or thyroid tissue (not recorded which). The CDR3 region has the DNA TGTGCCAGCTCACGGACAGGGGGCTCTGGGGCCAACGTCCTGACTTTC. Translated, it gives CASSRTGGSGANVLTF.